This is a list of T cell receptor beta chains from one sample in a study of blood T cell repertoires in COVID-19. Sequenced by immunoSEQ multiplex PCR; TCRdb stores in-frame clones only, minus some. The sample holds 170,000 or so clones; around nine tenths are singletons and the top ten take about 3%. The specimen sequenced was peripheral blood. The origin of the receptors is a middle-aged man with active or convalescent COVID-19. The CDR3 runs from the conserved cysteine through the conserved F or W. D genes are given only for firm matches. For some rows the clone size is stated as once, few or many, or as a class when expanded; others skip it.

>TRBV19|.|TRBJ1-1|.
CASSMLRDTEAFF
TGTGCCAGTAGTATGTTGCGGGACACTGAAGCTTTCTTT
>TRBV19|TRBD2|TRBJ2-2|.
CASSRGLDTGELFF
TGTGCCAGTAGTAGGGGACTAGACACCGGGGAGCTGTTTTTT
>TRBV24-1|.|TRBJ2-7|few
CATSDRASFYEQYF
TGTGCCACCAGTGACCGCGCCTCATTCTACGAGCAGTACTTC
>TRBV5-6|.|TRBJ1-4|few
CASSPRVANEKLFF
TGTGCCAGCAGCCCCAGGGTTGCTAATGAAAAACTGTTTTTT
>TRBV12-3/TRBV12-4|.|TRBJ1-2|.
CASSHRLGYTF
TGTGCCAGCAGCCACAGGCTTGGCTACACCTTC
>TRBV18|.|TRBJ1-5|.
CASSPLGRGMDQPQHF
TGTGCCAGCTCACCACTTGGGCGGGGCATGGATCAGCCCCAGCATTTT
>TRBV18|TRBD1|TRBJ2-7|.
CASSQKTGTGGVYEQYF
TGTGCCAGCTCACAGAAAACCGGGACAGGGGGCGTTTACGAGCAGTACTTC
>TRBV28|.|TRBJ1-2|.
CASSLRGWNYGYTF
TGTGCCAGCAGTTTACGGGGGTGGAACTATGGCTACACCTTC
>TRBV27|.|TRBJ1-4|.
CASSFNIIPATNEKLFF
TGTGCCAGCAGTTTTAACATAATCCCTGCAACTAATGAAAAACTGTTTTTT
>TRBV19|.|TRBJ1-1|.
CASSARQKDEAFF
TGTGCCAGTAGTGCGCGGCAGAAAGATGAAGCTTTCTTT
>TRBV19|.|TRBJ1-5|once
CASSMGVYSNQPQHF
TGTGCCAGTAGTATGGGCGTTTACAGCAATCAGCCCCAGCATTTT
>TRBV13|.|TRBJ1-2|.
CASSFPGEGNYGYTF
TGTGCCAGCAGCTTCCCAGGGGAGGGGAACTATGGCTACACCTTC
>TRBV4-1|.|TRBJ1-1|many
CASSLLQGTEAFF
TGCGCCAGCAGCCTCTTACAGGGCACTGAAGCTTTCTTT
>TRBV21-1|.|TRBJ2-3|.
CASSKDAGLADTQYF
TGTGCCAGCAGCAAAGACGCGGGGCTCGCAGATACGCAGTATTTT
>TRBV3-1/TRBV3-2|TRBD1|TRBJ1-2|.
CASSQRQGSYGYTF
TGTGCCAGCAGCCAGAGACAGGGGAGCTATGGCTACACCTTC
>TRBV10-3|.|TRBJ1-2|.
CAISESPSNGYTF
TGTGCCATCAGTGAGTCGCCAAGCAATGGCTACACCTTC
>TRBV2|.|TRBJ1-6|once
CASISEYNSPLHF
TGTGCCAGCATTTCAGAATATAATTCACCCCTCCACTTT
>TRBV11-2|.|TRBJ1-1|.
CASSLEPGNTEAFF
TGTGCCAGCAGCTTAGAACCGGGGAACACTGAAGCTTTCTTT
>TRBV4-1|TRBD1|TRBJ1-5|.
CASSQVRDSLHSNQPQHF
TGCGCCAGCAGCCAAGTCAGGGACAGCCTACATAGCAATCAGCCCCAGCATTTT
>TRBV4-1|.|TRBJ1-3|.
CASSQGRTVKDGNTIYF
TGCGCCAGCAGCCAAGGTCGGACAGTGAAAGATGGAAACACCATATATTTT
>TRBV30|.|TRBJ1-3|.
CAWSVGGSSGNTIYF
TGTGCCTGGAGTGTCGGCGGGAGCTCTGGAAACACCATATATTTT
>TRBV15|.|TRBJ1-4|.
CATSKPGVEKLFF
TGTGCCACCAGCAAACCAGGGGTAGAAAAACTGTTTTTT
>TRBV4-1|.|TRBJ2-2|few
CASSQEGLMNTGELFF
TGCGCCAGCAGCCAAGAGGGGCTGATGAACACCGGGGAGCTGTTTTTT
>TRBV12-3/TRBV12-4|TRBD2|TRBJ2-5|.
CASRERGEETQYF
TGTGCCAGCAGGGAGCGGGGGGAAGAGACCCAGTACTTC
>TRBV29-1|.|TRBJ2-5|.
CSAKKQETQYF
TGCAGCGCCAAAAAACAAGAGACCCAGTACTTC
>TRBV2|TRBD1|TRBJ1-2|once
CASSPGQGIGGYTF
TGTGCCAGCAGCCCGGGACAGGGAATAGGTGGCTACACCTTC
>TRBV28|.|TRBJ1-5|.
CASIPGGMQPQHF
TGTGCCAGCATCCCGGGGGGGATGCAGCCCCAGCATTTT
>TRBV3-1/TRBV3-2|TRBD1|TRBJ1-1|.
CASSPGRGQKAFF
TGTGCCAGCAGCCCGGGCAGGGGGCAGAAAGCTTTCTTT
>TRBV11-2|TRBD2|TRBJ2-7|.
CASSAPSGGLYEQYF
TGTGCCAGCAGCGCTCCTAGCGGGGGGTTGTACGAGCAGTACTTC
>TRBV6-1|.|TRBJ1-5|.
CASSEAGLISNQPQHF
TGTGCCAGCAGTGAAGCGGGACTGATTAGCAATCAGCCCCAGCATTTT
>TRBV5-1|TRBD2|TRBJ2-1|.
CASRSVGASGDNEQFF
TGCGCCAGCAGGTCCGTCGGTGCTAGCGGGGACAATGAGCAGTTCTTC
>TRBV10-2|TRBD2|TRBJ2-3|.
CASTGLAGGQRADTQYF
TGCGCCAGCACGGGACTAGCGGGGGGGCAGAGGGCAGATACGCAGTATTTT
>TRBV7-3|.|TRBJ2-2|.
CASSLGVATGELFF
TGTGCCAGCAGCTTAGGAGTCGCCACCGGGGAGCTGTTTTTT
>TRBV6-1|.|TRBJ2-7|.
CASSEESGYEQYF
TGTGCCAGCAGTGAAGAGAGCGGCTACGAGCAGTACTTC
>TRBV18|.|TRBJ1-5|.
CASSPLDRSLGQPQHF
TGTGCCAGCTCACCACTGGACAGAAGCTTAGGGCAGCCCCAGCATTTT
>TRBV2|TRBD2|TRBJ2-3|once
CASTWTSGSDTQYF
TGTGCCAGCACCTGGACTAGCGGGTCAGATACGCAGTATTTT
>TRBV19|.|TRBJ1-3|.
CASRIRGGGNTIYF
TGTGCCAGTCGAATTCGGGGAGGTGGAAACACCATATATTTT
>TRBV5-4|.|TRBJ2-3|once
CASSLGLHDTDTQYF
TGTGCCAGCAGCTTGGGACTCCACGACACAGATACGCAGTATTTT
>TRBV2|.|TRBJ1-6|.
CASSIRTAGLDSPLHF
TGTGCCAGCAGTATTCGGACCGCGGGCTTGGATTCACCCCTCCACTTT
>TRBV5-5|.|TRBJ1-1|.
CASSLQGSPEAFF
TGTGCCAGCAGCCTACAGGGTTCCCCGGAAGCTTTCTTT
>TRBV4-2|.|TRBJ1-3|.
CASSQVLGSYSGNTIYF
TGTGCCAGCAGCCAAGTTCTGGGCAGCTACTCTGGAAACACCATATATTTT